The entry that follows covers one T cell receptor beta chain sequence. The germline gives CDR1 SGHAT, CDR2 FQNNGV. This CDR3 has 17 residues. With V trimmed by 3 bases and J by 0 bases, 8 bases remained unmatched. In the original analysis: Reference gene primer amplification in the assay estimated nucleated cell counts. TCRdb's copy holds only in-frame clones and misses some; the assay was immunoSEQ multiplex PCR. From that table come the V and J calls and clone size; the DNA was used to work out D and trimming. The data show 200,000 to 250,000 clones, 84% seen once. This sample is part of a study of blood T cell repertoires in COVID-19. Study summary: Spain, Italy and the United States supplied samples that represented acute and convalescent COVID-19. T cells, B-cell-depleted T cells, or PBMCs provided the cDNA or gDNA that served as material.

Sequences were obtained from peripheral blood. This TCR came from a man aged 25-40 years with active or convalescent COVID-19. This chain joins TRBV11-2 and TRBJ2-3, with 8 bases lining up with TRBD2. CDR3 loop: CASSFSGNLLSTDTQYF. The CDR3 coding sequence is TGTGCCAGCAGCTTTAGCGGGAACCTACTTAGCACAGATACGCAGTATTTT.